This passage covers 16 T cell receptor beta chains from one sample sequenced in a study of cytomegalovirus exposure and HLA in healthy donors. The PCR contained 60 Vbeta and 13 Jbeta primers. Measured with immunoSEQ multiplex PCR; TCRdb has only the in-frame clones, and not every one. This table has roughly 150,000 clones, approximately 80% appearing once. The specimen sequenced was PBMCs. The source of these receptors is a man aged 50-59 years in good health and CMV-seropositive.

V usage is TRBV4-1 and J usage is TRBJ2-3, with a weak D call TRBD2 (6 bases). Germline V gene lookup returns CDR1 MGHRA and CDR2 YSYEKL. The V end lost 1 base, the J end lost 0 bases, and 14 bases lay between the germline ends. The CDR3 length is 17 residues. The CDR3 is CASSQVTAGISTDTQYF. The CDR3 region has the DNA TGCGCCAGCAGCCAAGTGACGGCGGGGATCAGCACAGATACGCAGTATTTT.

V and J are TRBV10-1 and TRBJ2-7, with D maybe TRBD1 (6 bases). Germline CDR1 reads WNHNN; CDR2 reads SYGVQD (reference sequence). The germline V and J ends were trimmed by 6 bases and 7 bases, with 19 bases remaining between them. The CDR3 consists of 14 residues. The DNA of the CDR3 is TGCGCCAGCAGCCGCGAGGCAGGGGCGAGGGAGCAGTACTTC. Translation gives CASSREAGAREQYF.

V is TRBV5-4 and J is TRBJ2-5, with 9 bases identical to TRBD2. The CDR3 covers 15 residues. J gave up 4 bases and V 2 bases, and 6 bases lay outside the gene matches. Germline loops: CDR1 SGHNT, CDR2 YYREEE (reference sequence). CDR3 coding DNA: TGTGCCAGCAGCTTCCCGGGACTAGCAAGAGAGACCCAGTACTTC. Its protein product is CASSFPGLARETQYF.

The rearrangement uses TRBV7-9 and TRBJ1-2; D call uncertain. Per germline, CDR1 SEHNR and CDR2 FQNEAQ (reference sequence). Deletions cut 1 base from V and 3 bases from J, with 6 bases between. This CDR3 has 13 amino acids. This CDR3 is CASSLETDYGYTF. For the CDR3, the DNA is TGTGCCAGCAGCTTAGAGACTGACTATGGCTACACCTTC.

The CDR3 bases are TGTGCCAGCAGCAAGCTTAGCGGGGCCTACAATGAGCAGTTCTTC. It codes for CASSKLSGAYNEQFF. V usage is TRBV11-2 and J usage is TRBJ2-1; TRBD2 matches 8 bases. Per germline, CDR1 SGHAT and CDR2 FQNNGV. With V trimmed by 5 bases and J by 2 bases, 5 bases remained unmatched. The CDR3 is 15 amino acids.

This clone turned up a few times. The chain employs TRBV4-1 and TRBJ1-1, with 10 bases lining up with TRBD1. This CDR3 is 19 amino acids long. Germline loops: CDR1 MGHRA, CDR2 YSYEKL. V was clipped by 4 bases and J by 1 base; unmatched bases: 15. DNA for the CDR3: TGCGCCAGCAGCCGGTTTGGGACAGGGGCGCTAACCTCGAACACTGAAGCTTTCTTT. It encodes CASSRFGTGALTSNTEAFF.

This clone showed up just a few times. This chain connects TRBV4-3 to TRBJ2-7, with 7 bases matching TRBD1. Germline CDR1 reads LGHNA; CDR2 reads YSLEER. Trimming cost V 4 bases and J 2 bases; bases outside gene matches: 8. The CDR3 has 15 amino acids. The CDR3 DNA reads as TGCGCCAGCAGCCTTGGGACAGCAGCCGCCTACGAGCAGTACTTC. Translated: CASSLGTAAAYEQYF.

The chain combines TRBV18 with TRBJ2-2; the match to TRBD2 covers 11 bases. Germline lookup yields CDR1 KGHSH and CDR2 LQKENI. J was trimmed by 3 bases and V by 1 base; bases with no gene match: 4. The CDR3 spans 17 residues. In DNA, the CDR3 is TGTGCCAGCTCACCACTAGGGACTAGCGGACACACCGGGGAGCTGTTTTTT. Residues: CASSPLGTSGHTGELFF.

The chain joins TRBV27 to TRBJ2-3; 7 nucleotides align to TRBD2. With V trimmed by 1 base and J by 1 base, 11 bases remained unmatched. The germline V gene has CDR1 MNHEY and CDR2 SMNVEV (reference sequence). The CDR3 totals 18 residues. CDR3 loop: CASSLFAPGRPRTDTQYF. The CDR3 DNA sequence: TGTGCCAGCAGTTTATTCGCCCCCGGGAGGCCGCGCACAGATACGCAGTATTTT.

The chain joins TRBV15 to TRBJ1-2; D perhaps matches TRBD1 (6 bases). The CDR3 contains 15 residues. Trimming cost V 4 bases and J 3 bases, with 15 bases left between them. From germline, CDR1 is LNHNV and CDR2 YYDKDF (reference sequence). The CDR3 reads CATSTAGGVDYGYTF. CDR3 DNA sequence: TGTGCCACCAGCACGGCGGGGGGCGTAGACTATGGCTACACCTTC.

V and J are TRBV19 and TRBJ2-6; TRBD1 matches at 7 bases. Germline CDR1 and CDR2: LNHDA and SQIVND (reference sequence). The CDR3 covers 19 residues. V shed 9 bases and J 0 bases; nucleotides not matched to a gene: 17. The chain's CDR3 is CASTLERGLLVSGANVLTF. CDR3 coding DNA: TGTGCCAGCACTCTGGAAAGGGGGCTACTAGTCTCTGGGGCCAACGTCCTGACTTTC.

CDR3 sequence (DNA): TGTGCCAGCAGCTCTAAGACAGGGAACACCGGGGAGCTGTTTTTT. This encodes CASSSKTGNTGELFF. The chain recombines TRBV11-2 with TRBJ2-2; D perhaps matches TRBD1 (6 bases). Germline V gene sequence: CDR1 SGHAT, CDR2 FQNNGV. V shed 4 bases and J shed 1 base, with 10 bases lying between them. The CDR3 extends over 15 amino acids.

The chain recombines TRBV29-1 with TRBJ1-2; 9 bases align to TRBD1. CDR1 SQVTM and CDR2 ANQGSEA come from the germline V gene. The CDR3 runs to 11 residues. The CDR3 DNA is TGCCTGGGACAGGGATGGGATGGCTACACCTTC. Amino acids: CLGQGWDGYTF.

Note on this clone: Other DNA sequences in the sample encode the same CDR3. The chain is built from TRBV7-2 and TRBJ1-5; D possibly corresponds to TRBD1 (6 bases). The V end was cut by 1 base, the J end by 6 bases, with 7 bases between. Germline CDR1 is SGHTA and CDR2 is FQGNSA. There are 13 residues in the CDR3. The CDR3: CASSLGGGQPQHF. As DNA, the CDR3 is TGTGCCAGCAGCTTAGGAGGGGGTCAGCCCCAGCATTTT.

The chain carries TRBV4-3 and TRBJ2-2; TRBD1 agrees at 8 bases. V lost 2 bases, J lost 5 bases, and 7 bases stayed unmatched. Germline lookup yields CDR1 LGHNA and CDR2 YSLEER. The CDR3 is 16 amino acids. The CDR3 sequence is CASSQSTGGGTGELFF. The CDR3 DNA sequence: TGCGCCAGCAGCCAATCCACAGGGGGTGGGACCGGGGAGCTGTTTTTT.

The chain employs TRBV5-1 and TRBJ1-2, with D possibly matching TRBD1 (6 bases). V lost 4 bases, J lost 8 bases, and 18 bases lay in between. Per germline, CDR1 SGHRS and CDR2 YFSETQ. This CDR3 comprises 14 residues. CDR3 region: CASSGRDTPPGYTF. The CDR3 nucleotides are TGCGCCAGCAGCGGCCGGGACACCCCACCCGGCTACACCTTC. Based on the CDR3 plus reference TRBV5-1 and TRBJ1-2, the full variable domain is KAGVTQTPRYLIKTRGQQVTLSCSPISGHRSVSWYQQTPGQGLQFLFEYFSETQRNKGNFPGRFSGRQFSNSRSEMNVSTLELGDSALYLCASSGRDTPPGYTFGSGTRLTVV.